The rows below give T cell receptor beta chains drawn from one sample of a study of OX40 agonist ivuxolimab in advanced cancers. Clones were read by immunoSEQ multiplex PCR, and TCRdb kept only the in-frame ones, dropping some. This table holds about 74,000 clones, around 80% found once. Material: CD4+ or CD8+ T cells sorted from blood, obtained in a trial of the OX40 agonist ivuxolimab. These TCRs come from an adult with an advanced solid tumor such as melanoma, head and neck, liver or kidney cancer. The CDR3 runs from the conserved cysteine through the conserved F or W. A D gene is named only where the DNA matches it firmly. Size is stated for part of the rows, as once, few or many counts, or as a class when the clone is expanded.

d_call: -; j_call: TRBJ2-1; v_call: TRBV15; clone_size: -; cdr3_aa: CATSREASWSGDNEQFF; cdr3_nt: TGTGCCACCAGCAGGGAAGCCTCATGGTCGGGTGACAATGAGCAGTTCTTC
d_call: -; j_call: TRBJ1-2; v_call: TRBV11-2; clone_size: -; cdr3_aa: CASSLSVGGFYGYTF; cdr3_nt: TGTGCCAGCAGCCTATCCGTGGGGGGATTCTATGGCTACACCTTC
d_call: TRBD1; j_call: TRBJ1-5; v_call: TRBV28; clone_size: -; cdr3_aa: CASSPTGRRNQPQHF; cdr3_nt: TGTGCCAGCAGCCCGACAGGGCGACGGAATCAGCCCCAGCATTTT
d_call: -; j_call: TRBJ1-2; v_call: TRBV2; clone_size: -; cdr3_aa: CASSRLTQNYGYTF; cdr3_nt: TGTGCCAGCAGTAGACTAACACAGAACTATGGCTACACCTTC
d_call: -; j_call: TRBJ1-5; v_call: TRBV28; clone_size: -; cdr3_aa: CASSARGQSNQPQHF; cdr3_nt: TGTGCCAGCAGCGCCAGGGGTCAGAGCAATCAGCCCCAGCATTTT
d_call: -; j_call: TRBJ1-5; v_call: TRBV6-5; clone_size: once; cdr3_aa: CASSRSGMSSQPQHF; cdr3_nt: TGTGCCAGCAGTAGGTCGGGGATGAGTAGCCAGCCCCAGCATTTT
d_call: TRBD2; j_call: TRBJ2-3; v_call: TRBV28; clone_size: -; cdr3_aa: CASSLGLAGATDTQYF; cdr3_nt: TGTGCCAGCAGTTTGGGACTAGCGGGGGCTACAGATACGCAGTATTTT
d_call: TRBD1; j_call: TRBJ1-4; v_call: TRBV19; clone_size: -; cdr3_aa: CASSPRRTGGFLATNEKLFF; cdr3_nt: TGTGCCAGTAGTCCCCGGCGGACAGGGGGATTTTTAGCAACTAATGAAAAACTGTTTTTT
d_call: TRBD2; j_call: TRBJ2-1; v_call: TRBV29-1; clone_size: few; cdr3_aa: CSVPGLAGGEQFF; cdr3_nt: TGCAGCGTACCGGGACTAGCGGGAGGAGAGCAGTTCTTC
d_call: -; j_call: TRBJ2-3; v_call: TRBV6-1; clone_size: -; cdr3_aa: CASSATWGARTDTQYF; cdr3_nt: TGTGCCAGCAGTGCCACCTGGGGGGCTCGGACAGATACGCAGTATTTT
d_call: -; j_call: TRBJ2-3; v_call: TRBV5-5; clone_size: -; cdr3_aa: CASSLEATTDTQYF; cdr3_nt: TGTGCCAGCAGCTTGGAGGCCACCACAGATACGCAGTATTTT
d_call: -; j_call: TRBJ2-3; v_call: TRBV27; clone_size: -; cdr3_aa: CASSAPERLRDTQYF; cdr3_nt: TGTGCCAGCAGTGCGCCCGAGCGGCTCAGGGATACGCAGTATTTT
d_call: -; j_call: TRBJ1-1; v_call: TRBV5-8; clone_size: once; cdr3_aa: CASSPAGGTEAFF; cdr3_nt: TGTGCCAGCAGCCCGGCGGGGGGCACTGAAGCTTTCTTT